The 5 T cell receptor beta chains listed next were all sequenced from one sample in a study of TIL therapy for anti-PD-1-resistant metastatic lung cancer. Time point defined: pre-treatment sample, taken before nivolumab and TIL therapy. Sequencing used immunoSEQ v3. This table comes from immunoSEQ multiplex PCR, and its TCRdb copy is limited to in-frame clones, with some not included. Among tens of thousands of clones listed, 55% to 70% were seen once. The sample was blood, taken at baseline. The source is a person between 25 and 80 years old with non-small cell lung cancer.

The CDR3 DNA is TGTGCCATCAGTGAGAATCCAAGCTCCTACGAGCAGTACTTC. Its protein is CAISENPSSYEQYF. The chain employs TRBV10-3 and TRBJ2-7; D unresolved. Germline V lookup: CDR1 ENHRY, CDR2 SYGVKD. The germline V and J ends were trimmed by 2 bases and 0 bases, with 8 bases remaining between them. CDR3 length: 14 residues.

V is TRBV5-1 and J is TRBJ1-4; no clear D. The germline V gene has CDR1 SGHRS and CDR2 YFSETQ. Trimming shortened V by 4 bases and J by 5 bases, and 12 bases separated the two germline ends. The CDR3 covers 14 residues. The CDR3 DNA follows: TGCGCCAGCAGCCCCCGGCCCCAAAATGAAAAACTGTTTTTT. Translating gives CASSPRPQNEKLFF.

The chain is built from TRBV29-1 and TRBJ1-2; D possibly corresponds to TRBD1 (5 bases). V lost 3 bases and J 4 bases, leaving 18 bases between the germline ends. CDR3 size: 15 residues. Germline CDR1 and CDR2: SQVTM and ANQGSEA. The CDR3 here is CSVDGGKRGIYGYTF. The CDR3 DNA reads TGCAGCGTTGATGGGGGGAAAAGGGGAATCTATGGCTACACCTTC. The full variable domain, rest sourced from reference TRBV29-1 and TRBJ1-2, is SAVISQKPSRDICQRGTSLTIQCQVDSQVTMMFWYRQQPGQSLTLIATANQGSEATYESGFVIDKFPISRPNLTFSTLTVSNMSPEDSSIYLCSVDGGKRGIYGYTFGSGTRLTVV.

This clone showed up just once. This chain uses TRBV19 with TRBJ1-1; the D is unclear. Trimming left V 1 base short and J 0 bases short, with 3 bases between. Germline V lookup: CDR1 LNHDA, CDR2 SQIVND (reference sequence). This CDR3 is built from 13 residues. The CDR3 DNA reads as TGTGCCAGTAGTATAGGGGTGAACACTGAAGCTTTCTTT. Translated, it gives CASSIGVNTEAFF. The full variable domain, its missing parts supplied by reference TRBV19 and TRBJ1-1, is DGGITQSPKYLFRKEGQNVTLSCEQNLNHDAMYWYRQDPGQGLRLIYYSQIVNDFQKGDIAEGYSVSREKKESFPLTVTSAQKNPTAFYLCASSIGVNTEAFFGQGTRLTVV.

The chain employs TRBV4-1 and TRBJ2-1; D is perhaps TRBD1 (6 bases). The CDR3 is 15 amino acids. Looked up from germline, CDR1 is MGHRA and CDR2 is YSYEKL. V was trimmed by 4 bases and J by 5 bases, leaving 15 bases between them. The CDR3 coding sequence is TGCGCCAGCAGCCCATACCACAGGGAGCACAATGAGCAGTTCTTC. This encodes CASSPYHREHNEQFF.